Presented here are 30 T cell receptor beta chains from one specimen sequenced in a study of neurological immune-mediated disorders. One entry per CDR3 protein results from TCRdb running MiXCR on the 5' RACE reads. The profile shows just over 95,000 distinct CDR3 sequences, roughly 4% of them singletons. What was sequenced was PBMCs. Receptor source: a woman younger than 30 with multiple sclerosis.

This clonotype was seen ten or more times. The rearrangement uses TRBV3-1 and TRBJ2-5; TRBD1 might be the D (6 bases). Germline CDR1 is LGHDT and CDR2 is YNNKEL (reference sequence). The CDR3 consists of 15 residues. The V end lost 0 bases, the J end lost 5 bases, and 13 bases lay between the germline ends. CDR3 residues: CASSQDQGTGETQYF. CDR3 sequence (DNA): TGTGCCAGCAGCCAAGATCAGGGTACAGGGGAGACCCAGTACTTC.

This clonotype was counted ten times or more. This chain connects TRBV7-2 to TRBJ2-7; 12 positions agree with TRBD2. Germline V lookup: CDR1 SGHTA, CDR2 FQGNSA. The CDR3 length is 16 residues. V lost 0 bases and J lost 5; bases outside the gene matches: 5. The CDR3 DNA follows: TGTGCCAGCAGCTTAGCGCCGGCTAGCGGGAGGGACGAGCAGTACTTC. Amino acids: CASSLAPASGRDEQYF.

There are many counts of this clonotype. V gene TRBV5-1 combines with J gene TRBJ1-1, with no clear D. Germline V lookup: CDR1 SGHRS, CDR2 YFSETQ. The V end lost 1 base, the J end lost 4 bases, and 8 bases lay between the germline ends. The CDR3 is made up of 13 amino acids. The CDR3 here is CASSLRVSTEAFF. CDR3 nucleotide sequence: TGCGCCAGCAGCTTGAGAGTCAGCACTGAAGCTTTCTTT.

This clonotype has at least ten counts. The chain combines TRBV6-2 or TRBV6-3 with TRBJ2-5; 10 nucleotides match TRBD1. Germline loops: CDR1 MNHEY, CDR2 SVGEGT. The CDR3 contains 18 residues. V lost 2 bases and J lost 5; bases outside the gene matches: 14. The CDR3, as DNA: TGTGCCAGCAGTTACGGTTCGGGTAGGACAGGGGGTTACGAGACCCAGTACTTC. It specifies CASSYGSGRTGGYETQYF.

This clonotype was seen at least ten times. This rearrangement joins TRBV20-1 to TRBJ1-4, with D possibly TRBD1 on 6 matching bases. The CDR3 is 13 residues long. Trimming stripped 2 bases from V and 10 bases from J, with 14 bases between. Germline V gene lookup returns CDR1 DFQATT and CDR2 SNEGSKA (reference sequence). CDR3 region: CSARQGTRTKLFF. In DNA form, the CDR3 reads TGCAGTGCTAGACAGGGGACACGAACAAAACTGTTTTTT.

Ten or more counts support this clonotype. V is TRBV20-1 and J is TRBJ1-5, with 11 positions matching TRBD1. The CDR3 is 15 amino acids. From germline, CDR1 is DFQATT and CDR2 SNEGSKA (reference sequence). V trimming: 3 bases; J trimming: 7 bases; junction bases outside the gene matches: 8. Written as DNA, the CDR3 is TGCAGTGCTAGGAAGGGACAGGGGGTTGAACAGCCCCAGCATTTT. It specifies CSARKGQGVEQPQHF.

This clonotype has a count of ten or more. The DNA of the CDR3 is TGCAGTGCTAGCCGGGACAGCCCCCTGAACACTGAAGCTTTCTTT. Its translation is CSASRDSPLNTEAFF. The V call is TRBV20-1, the J call TRBJ1-1, with 7 bases that match TRBD1. The CDR3 extends over 15 amino acids. The germline V gene has CDR1 DFQATT and CDR2 SNEGSKA (reference sequence). With V trimmed by 3 bases and J by 0 bases, 7 bases remained unmatched.

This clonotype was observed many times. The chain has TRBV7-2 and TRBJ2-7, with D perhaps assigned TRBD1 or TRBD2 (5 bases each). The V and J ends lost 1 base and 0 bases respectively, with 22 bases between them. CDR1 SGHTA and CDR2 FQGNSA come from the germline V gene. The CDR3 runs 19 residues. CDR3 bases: TGTGCCAGCAGCTTAGGGGTATCGGGGCCAGGGCAGGCCTCCTACGAGCAGTACTTC. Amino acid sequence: CASSLGVSGPGQASYEQYF. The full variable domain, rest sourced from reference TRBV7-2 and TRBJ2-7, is GAGVSQSPSNKVTEKGKDVELRCDPISGHTALYWYRQSLGQGLEFLIYFQGNSAPDKSGLPSDRFSAERTGGSVSTLTIQRTQQEDSAVYLCASSLGVSGPGQASYEQYFGPGTRLTVT.

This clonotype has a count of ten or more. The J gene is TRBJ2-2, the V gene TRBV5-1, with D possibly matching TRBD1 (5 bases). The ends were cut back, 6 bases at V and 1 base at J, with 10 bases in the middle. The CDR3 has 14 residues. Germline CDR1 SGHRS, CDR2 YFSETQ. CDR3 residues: CASTQGRNTGELFF. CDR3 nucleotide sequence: TGCGCCAGCACTCAGGGTCGGAACACCGGGGAGCTGTTTTTT.

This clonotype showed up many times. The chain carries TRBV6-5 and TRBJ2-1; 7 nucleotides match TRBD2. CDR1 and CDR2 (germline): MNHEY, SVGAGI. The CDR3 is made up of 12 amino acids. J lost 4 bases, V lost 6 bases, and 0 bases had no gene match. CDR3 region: CASRGGYNEQFF. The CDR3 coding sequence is TGTGCCAGCAGGGGGGGGTACAATGAGCAGTTCTTC.

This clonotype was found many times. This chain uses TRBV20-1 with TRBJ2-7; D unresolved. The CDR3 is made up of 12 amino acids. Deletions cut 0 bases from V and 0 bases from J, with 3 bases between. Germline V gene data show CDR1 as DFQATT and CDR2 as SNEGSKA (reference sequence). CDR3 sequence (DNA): TGCAGTGCTAGAGAGAGCTCCTACGAGCAGTACTTC. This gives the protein CSARESSYEQYF.

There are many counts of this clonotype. This CDR3 is CATADTTYEQYF. The CDR3 region has the DNA TGTGCCACCGCGGACACTACCTACGAGCAGTACTTC. The rearrangement uses TRBV15 and TRBJ2-7; weak D call: TRBD1 (5 bases). The CDR3 sequence is 12 residues long. Germline CDR1 is LNHNV and CDR2 is YYDKDF (reference sequence). Trimming removed 8 bases at V and 2 bases at J, with 10 bases between.

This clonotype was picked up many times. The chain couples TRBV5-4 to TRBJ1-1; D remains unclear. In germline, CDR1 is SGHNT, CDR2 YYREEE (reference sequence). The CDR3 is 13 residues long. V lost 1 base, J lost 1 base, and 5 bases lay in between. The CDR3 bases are TGTGCCAGCAGCTTGAGCCCGAACACTGAAGCTTTCTTT. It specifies CASSLSPNTEAFF.

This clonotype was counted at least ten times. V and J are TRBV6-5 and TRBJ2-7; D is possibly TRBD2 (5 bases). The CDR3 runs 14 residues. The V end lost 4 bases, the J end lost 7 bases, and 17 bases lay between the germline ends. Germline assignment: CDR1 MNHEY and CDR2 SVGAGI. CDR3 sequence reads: CASSSRTPSKEQYF. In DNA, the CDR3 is TGTGCCAGCAGTTCCCGGACTCCCAGTAAGGAGCAGTACTTC.

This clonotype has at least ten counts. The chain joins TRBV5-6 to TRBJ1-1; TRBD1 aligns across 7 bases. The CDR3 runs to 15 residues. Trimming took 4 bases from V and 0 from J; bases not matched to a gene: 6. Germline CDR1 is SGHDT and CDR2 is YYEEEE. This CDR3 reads CASSLLGQMNTEAFF. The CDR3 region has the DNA TGTGCCAGCAGCCTCTTGGGACAGATGAACACTGAAGCTTTCTTT.

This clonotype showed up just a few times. Here the CDR3 DNA reads TGTGCCAGCAGTCAAAATATTGGTGAGCAGTTCTTC. Its translation is CASSQNIGEQFF. The rearrangement joins TRBV7-2 to TRBJ2-1; D remains ambiguous. This CDR3 contains 12 residues. Per the germline V gene, CDR1 is SGHTA and CDR2 is FQGNSA. With 6 bases removed from V and 9 bases from J, the gap between germline ends came to 12 bases.

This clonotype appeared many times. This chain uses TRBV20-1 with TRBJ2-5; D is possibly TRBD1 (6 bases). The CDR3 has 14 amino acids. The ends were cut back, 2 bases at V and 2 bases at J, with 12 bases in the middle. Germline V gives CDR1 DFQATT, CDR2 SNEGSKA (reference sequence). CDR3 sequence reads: CSARRTGKQETQYF. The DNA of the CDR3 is TGCAGTGCTAGACGCACAGGGAAACAAGAGACCCAGTACTTC.

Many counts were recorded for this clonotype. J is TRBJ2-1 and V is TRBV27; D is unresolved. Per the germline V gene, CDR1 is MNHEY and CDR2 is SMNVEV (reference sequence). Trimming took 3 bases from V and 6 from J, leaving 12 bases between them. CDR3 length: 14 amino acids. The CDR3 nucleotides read TGTGCCAGCAGTTTGTATCAAAGGAGCAATGAGCAGTTCTTC. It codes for CASSLYQRSNEQFF.

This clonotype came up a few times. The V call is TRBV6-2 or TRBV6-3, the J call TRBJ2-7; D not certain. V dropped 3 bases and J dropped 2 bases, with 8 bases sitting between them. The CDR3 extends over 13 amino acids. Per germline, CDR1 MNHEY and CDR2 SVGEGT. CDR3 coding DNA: TGTGCCAGCAGTTATCGCGGAGCCTACGAGCAGTACTTC. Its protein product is CASSYRGAYEQYF.

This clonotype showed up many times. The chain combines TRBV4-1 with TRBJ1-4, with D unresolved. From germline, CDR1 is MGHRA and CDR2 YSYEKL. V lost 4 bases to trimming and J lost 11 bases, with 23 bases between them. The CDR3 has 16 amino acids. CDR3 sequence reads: CASSRRIVEDRGKLFF. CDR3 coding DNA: TGCGCCAGCAGCCGCCGTATAGTGGAAGACCGAGGGAAACTGTTTTTT.

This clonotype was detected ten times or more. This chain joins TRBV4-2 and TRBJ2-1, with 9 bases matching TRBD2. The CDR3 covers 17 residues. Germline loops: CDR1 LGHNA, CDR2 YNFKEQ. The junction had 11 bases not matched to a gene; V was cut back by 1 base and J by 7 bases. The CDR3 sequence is CASSQVVGGGAANEQFF. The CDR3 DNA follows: TGTGCCAGCAGCCAAGTAGTGGGCGGGGGGGCGGCGAATGAGCAGTTCTTC.

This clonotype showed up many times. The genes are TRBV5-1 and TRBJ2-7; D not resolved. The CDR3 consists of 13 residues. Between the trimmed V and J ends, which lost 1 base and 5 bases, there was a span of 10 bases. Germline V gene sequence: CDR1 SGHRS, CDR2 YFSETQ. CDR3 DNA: TGCGCCAGCAGCTTGACGGGCGGCGACGAGCAGTACTTC. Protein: CASSLTGGDEQYF.

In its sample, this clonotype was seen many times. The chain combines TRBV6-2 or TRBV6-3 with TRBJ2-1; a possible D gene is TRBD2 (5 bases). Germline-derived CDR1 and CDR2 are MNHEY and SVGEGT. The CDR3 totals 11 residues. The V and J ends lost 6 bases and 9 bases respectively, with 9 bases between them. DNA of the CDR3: TGTGCCAGCAGCCCCGCGGGTGAGCAGTTCTTC. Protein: CASSPAGEQFF.

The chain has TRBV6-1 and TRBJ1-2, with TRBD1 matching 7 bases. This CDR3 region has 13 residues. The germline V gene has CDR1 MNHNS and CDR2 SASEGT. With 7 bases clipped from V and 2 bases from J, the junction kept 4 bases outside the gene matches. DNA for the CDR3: TGTGCCAGCACCTGGGGACAGAACTATGGCTACACCTTC. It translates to CASTWGQNYGYTF.

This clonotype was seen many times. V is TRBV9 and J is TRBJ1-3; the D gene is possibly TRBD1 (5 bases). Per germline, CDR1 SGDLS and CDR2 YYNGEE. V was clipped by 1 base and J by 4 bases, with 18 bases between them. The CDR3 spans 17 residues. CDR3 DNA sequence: TGTGCCAGCAGCGTAACGGGGGTCACTTCCGTGGGAAACACCATATATTTT. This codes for CASSVTGVTSVGNTIYF. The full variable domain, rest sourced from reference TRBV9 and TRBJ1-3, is DSGVTQTPKHLITATGQRVTLRCSPRSGDLSVYWYQQSLDQGLQFLIQYYNGEERAKGNILERFSAQQFPDLHSELNLSSLELGDSALYFCASSVTGVTSVGNTIYFGEGSWLTVV.

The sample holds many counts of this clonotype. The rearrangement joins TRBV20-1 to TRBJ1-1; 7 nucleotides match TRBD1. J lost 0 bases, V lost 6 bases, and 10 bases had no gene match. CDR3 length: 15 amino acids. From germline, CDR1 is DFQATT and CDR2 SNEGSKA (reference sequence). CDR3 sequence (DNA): TGCAGTGCCGAAACAGGACAGGCGATGAACACTGAAGCTTTCTTT. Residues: CSAETGQAMNTEAFF.

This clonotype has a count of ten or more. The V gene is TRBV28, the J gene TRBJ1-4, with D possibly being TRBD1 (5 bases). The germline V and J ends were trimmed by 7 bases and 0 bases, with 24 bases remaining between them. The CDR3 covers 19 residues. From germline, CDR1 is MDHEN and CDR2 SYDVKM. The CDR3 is CASTKIQVFSIATNEKLFF. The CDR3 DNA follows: TGTGCCAGCACCAAGATACAGGTTTTCTCAATCGCAACTAATGAAAAACTGTTTTTT.

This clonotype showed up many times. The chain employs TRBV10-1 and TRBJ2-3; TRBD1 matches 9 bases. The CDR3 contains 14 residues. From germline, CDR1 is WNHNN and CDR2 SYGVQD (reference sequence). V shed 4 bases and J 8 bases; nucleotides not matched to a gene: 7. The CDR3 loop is CASSALQGAGTQYF. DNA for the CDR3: TGCGCCAGCAGTGCTTTACAGGGGGCTGGTACGCAGTATTTT.

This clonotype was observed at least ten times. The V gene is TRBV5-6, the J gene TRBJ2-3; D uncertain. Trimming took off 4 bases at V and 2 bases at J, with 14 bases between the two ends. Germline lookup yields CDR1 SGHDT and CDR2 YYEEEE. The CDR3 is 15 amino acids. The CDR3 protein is CASSRAVSYTDTQYF. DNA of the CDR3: TGTGCCAGCAGCCGGGCGGTCTCCTACACAGATACGCAGTATTTT. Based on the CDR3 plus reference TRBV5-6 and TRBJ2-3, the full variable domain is DAGVTQSPTHLIKTRGQQVTLRCSPKSGHDTVSWYQQALGQGPQFIFQYYEEEERQRGNFPDRFSGHQFPNYSSELNVNALLLGDSALYLCASSRAVSYTDTQYFGPGTRLTVL.

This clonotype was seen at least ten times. CDR3 loop: CAWGTHRSSYEQYF. CDR3 coding DNA: TGTGCCTGGGGCACACACAGGAGCTCCTACGAGCAGTACTTC. V is TRBV30 and J is TRBJ2-7, with D possibly TRBD1 on 5 matching bases. Germline V gives CDR1 GTSNPN, CDR2 SVGIG (reference sequence). The CDR3 is made up of 14 amino acids. Between the trimmed V and J ends, which lost 5 bases and 0 bases, there was a span of 14 bases.